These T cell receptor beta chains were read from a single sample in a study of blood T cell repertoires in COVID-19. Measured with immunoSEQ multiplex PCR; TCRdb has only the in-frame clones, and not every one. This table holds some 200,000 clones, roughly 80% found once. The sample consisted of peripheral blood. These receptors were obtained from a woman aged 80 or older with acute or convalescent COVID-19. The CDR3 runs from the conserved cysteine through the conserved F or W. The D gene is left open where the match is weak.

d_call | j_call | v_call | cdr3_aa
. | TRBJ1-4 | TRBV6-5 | CASSYEAATNEKLFF
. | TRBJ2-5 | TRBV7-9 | CASRQDSPETQYF
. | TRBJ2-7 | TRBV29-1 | CSVAYYQGNEQYF
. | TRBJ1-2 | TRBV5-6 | CASSRPTVTNYGYTF
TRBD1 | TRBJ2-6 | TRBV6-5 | CASSRDSSGANVLTF
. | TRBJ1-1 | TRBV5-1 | CASSDQGGGEAFF
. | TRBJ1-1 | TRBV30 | CAWKGVQVAEAFF
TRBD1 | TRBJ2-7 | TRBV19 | CASSFGQGYEQYF
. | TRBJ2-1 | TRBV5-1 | CASSLGQYSYNEQFF
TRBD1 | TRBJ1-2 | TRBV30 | CAWSFPGQGNYGYTF
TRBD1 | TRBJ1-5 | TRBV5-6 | CASSAETGKAQPQHF
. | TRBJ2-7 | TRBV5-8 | CASSPQGTYEQYF
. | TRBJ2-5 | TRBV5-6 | CASSLGVTETQYF
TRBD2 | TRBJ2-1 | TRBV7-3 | CASSPLGIPTSGYNEQFF
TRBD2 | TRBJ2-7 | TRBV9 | CASSVGSGSAAYEQYF
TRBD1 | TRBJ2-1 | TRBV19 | CASSIRDRAYNEQFF
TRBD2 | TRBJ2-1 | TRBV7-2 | CASSSRLAGYNEQFF
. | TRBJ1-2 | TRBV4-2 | CASSQDRGSYGYTF
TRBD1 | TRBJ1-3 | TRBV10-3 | CATYETGGSGNTIYF
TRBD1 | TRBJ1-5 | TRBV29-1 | CSVADRYSNQPQHF
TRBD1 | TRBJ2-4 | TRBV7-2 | CASSGSGQGVKNIQYF
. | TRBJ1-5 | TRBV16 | CASSQSTVSNQPQHF
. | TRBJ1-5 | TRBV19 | CASSPRGPLQPQHF
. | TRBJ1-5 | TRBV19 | CASTLQGYGNQPQHF
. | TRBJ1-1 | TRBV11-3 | CASSLAPRADMNTEAFF
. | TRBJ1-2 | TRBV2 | CASSELAGRNYGYTF
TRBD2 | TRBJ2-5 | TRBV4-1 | CASSQGVGGNQETQYF
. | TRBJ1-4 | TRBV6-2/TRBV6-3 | CASSLYRRQATNEKLFF
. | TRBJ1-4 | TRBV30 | CAWTTQENEKLFF
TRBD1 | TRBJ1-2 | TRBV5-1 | CASSLEPGTGDYGYTF
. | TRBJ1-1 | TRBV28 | CASVWGRAMNTEAFF
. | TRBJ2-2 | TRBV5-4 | CAIGERTNTGELFF
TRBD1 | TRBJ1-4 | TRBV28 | CASGQGDREGEKLFF
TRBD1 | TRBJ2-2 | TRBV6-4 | CASSQAGGRNTGELFF
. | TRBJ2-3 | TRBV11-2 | CASSLNRGSTDTQYF
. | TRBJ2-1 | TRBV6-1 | CASSEDGTGDNEQFF
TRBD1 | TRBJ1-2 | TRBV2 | CASAGGYGYTF
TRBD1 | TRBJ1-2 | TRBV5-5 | CASSFGTGEVHGYTF
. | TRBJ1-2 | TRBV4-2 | CASSQATENYGYTF
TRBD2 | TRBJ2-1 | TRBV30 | CAWSVGLAGVNEQFF
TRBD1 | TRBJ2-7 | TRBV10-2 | CASSESSGGPYEQYF
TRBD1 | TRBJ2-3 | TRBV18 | CASSPQGVTTDTQYF
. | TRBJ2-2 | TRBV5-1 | CASSPQGVATGELFF
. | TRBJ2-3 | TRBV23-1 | CAECLGSGGTDTQYF
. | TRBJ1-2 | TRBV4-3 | CASSQDRLNYGYTF
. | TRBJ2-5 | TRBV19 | CASSKAAYQETQYF
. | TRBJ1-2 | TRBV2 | CASKILNGYTF